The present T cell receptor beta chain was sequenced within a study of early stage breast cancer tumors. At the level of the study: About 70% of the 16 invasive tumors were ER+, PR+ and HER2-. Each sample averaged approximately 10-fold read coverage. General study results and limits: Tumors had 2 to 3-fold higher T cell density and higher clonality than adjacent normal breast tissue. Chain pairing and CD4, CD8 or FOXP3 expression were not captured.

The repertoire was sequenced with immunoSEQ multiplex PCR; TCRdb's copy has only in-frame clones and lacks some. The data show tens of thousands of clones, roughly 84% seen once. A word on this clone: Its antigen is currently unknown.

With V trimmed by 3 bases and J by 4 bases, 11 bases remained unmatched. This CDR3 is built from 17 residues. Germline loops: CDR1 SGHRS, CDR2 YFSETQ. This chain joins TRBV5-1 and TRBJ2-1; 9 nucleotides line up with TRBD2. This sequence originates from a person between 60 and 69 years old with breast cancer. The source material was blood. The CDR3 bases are TGCGCCAGCAGCTCGACTAGCGGTTCGACGGGATACAATGAGCAGTTCTTC. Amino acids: CASSSTSGSTGYNEQFF.